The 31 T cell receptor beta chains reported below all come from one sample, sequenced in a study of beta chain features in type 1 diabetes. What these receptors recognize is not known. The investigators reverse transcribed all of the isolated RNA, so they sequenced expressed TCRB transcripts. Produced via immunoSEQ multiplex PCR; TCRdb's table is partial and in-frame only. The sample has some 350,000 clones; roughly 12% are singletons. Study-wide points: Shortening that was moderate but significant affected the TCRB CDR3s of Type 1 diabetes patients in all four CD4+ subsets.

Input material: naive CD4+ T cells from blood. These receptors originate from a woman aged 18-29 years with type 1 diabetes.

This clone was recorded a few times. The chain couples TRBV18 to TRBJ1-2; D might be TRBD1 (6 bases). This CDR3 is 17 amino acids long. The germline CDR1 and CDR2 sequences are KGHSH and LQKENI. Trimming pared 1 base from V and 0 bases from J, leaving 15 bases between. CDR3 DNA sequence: TGTGCCAGCTCACCACGGGACCCGGGACACTCTAACTATGGCTACACCTTC. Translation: CASSPRDPGHSNYGYTF.

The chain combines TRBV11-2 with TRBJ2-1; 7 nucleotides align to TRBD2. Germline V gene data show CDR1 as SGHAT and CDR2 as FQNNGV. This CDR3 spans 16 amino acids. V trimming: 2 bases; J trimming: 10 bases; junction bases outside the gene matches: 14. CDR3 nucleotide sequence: TGTGCCAGCAGCTTAAACGGGAGGTCCCTTTGGGAGGAGCAGTTCTTC. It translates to CASSLNGRSLWEEQFF.

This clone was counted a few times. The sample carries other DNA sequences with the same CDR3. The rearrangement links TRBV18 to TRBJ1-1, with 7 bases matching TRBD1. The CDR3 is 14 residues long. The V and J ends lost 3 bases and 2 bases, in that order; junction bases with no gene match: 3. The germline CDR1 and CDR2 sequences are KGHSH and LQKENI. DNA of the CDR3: TGTGCCAGCTCACCCCAGGGGGTAAACACTGAAGCTTTCTTT. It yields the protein CASSPQGVNTEAFF.

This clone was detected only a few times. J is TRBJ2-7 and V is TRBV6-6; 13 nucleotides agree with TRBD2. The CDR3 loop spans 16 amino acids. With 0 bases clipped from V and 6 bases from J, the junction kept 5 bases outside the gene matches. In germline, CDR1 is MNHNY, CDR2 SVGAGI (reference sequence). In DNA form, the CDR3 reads TGTGCCAGCAGTTACTCCTCTGGACTAGCGGGAGTCGAGCAGTACGTC. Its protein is CASSYSSGLAGVEQYV.

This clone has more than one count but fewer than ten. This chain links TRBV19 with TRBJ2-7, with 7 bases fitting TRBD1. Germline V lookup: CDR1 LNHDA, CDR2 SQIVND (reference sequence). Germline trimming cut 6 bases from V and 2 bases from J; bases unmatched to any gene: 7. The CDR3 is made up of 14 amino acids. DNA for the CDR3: TGTGCCAGTAGCCCACAGGGGCCCACCTACGAGCAGTACTTC. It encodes CASSPQGPTYEQYF.

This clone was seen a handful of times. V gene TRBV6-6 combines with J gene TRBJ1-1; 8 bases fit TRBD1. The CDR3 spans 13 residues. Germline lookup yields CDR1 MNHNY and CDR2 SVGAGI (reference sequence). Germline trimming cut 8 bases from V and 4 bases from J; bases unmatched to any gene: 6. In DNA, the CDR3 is TGTGCCAGCGGACAGGGTCAGGTCACTGAAGCTTTCTTT. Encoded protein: CASGQGQVTEAFF.

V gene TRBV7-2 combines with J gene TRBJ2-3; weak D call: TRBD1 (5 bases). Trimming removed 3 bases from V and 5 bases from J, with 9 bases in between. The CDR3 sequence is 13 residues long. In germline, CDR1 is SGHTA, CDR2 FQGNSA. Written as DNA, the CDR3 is TGTGCCAGCAGCTTGCGACAGTTAGATACGCAGTATTTT. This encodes CASSLRQLDTQYF.

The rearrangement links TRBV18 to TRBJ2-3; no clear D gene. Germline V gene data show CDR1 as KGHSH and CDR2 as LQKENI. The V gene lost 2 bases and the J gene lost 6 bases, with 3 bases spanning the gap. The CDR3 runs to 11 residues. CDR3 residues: CASSPEDTQYF. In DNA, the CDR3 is TGTGCCAGCTCACCAGAGGATACGCAGTATTTT.

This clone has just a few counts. This CDR3 is CSVERLAGGRDTQYF. CDR3 nucleotides: TGCAGCGTGGAACGACTAGCGGGGGGCCGGGATACGCAGTATTTT. The chain has TRBV29-1 and TRBJ2-3; 13 nucleotides match TRBD2. Germline V gene sequence: CDR1 SQVTM, CDR2 ANQGSEA. The CDR3 contains 15 residues. With 6 bases clipped from V and 6 bases from J, the junction kept 9 bases outside the gene matches.

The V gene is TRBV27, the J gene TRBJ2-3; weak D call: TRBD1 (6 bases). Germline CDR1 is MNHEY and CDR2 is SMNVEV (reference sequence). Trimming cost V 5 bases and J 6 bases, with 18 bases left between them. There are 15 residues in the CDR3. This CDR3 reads CASSRQDPFRDTQYF. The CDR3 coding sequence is TGTGCCAGCAGTCGACAGGACCCCTTCAGGGATACGCAGTATTTT.

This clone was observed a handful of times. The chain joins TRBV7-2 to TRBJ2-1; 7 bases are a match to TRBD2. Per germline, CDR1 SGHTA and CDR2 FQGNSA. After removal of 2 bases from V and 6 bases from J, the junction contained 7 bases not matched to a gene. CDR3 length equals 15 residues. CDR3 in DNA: TGTGCCAGCAGCTTACGCCGACTAGCCGGCAATGAGCAGTTCTTC. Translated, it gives CASSLRRLAGNEQFF.

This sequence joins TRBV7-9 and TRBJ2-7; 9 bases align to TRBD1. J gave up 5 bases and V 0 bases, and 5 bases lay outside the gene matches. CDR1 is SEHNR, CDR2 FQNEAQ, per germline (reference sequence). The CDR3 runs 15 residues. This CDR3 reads CASSLAGQGIHEQYF. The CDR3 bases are TGTGCCAGCAGCTTAGCCGGACAGGGGATCCACGAGCAGTACTTC.

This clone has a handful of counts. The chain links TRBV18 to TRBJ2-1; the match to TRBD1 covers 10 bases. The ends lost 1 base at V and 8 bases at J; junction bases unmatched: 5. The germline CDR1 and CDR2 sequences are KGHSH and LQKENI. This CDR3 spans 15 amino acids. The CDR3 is CASSPQGTGVDEQFF. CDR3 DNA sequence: TGTGCCAGCTCACCACAAGGGACAGGGGTAGATGAGCAGTTCTTC.

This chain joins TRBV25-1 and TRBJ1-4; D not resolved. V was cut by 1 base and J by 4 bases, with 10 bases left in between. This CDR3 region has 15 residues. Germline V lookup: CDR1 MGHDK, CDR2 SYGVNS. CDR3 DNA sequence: TGTGCCAGCAGTGAATCTATACAGAGTAATGAAAAACTGTTTTTT. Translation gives CASSESIQSNEKLFF.

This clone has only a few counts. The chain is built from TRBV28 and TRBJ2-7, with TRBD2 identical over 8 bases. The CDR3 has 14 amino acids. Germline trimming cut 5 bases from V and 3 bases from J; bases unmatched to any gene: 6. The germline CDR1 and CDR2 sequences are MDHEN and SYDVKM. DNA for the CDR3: TGTGCCAGCAGTCCTCTCCGGGAGGGCTACGAGCAGTACTTC. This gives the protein CASSPLREGYEQYF.

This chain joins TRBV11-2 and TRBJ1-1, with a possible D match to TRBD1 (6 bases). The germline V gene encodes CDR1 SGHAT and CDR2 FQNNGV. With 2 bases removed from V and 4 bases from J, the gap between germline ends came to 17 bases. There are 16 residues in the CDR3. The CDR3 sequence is CASSLRYREYGTEAFF. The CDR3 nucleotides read TGTGCCAGCAGCTTAAGATACAGGGAGTATGGCACTGAAGCTTTCTTT.

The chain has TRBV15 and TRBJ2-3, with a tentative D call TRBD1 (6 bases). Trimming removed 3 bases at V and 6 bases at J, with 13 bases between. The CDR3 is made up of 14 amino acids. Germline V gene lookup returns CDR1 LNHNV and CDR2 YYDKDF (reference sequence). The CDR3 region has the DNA TGTGCCACCAGCAGGACCCAGGGGCGGGATACGCAGTATTTT. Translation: CATSRTQGRDTQYF.

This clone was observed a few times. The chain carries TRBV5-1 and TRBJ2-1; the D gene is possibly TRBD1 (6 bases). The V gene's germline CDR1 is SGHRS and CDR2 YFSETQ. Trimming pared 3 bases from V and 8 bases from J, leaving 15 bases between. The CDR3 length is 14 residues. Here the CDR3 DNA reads TGCGCCAGCAGCTCACGCCCCCAGGGGTATGAGCAGTTCTTC. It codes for CASSSRPQGYEQFF.

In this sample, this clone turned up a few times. CDR3: CASRTGGPRYNEQFF. Here the CDR3 DNA reads TGTGCCAGCAGAACGGGGGGCCCCCGTTACAATGAGCAGTTCTTC. The J gene is TRBJ2-1, the V gene TRBV6-5, with D possibly matching TRBD2 (7 bases). Trimming removed 6 bases at V and 4 bases at J, with 16 bases between. CDR1 MNHEY and CDR2 SVGAGI come from the germline V gene. The CDR3 is made up of 15 amino acids.

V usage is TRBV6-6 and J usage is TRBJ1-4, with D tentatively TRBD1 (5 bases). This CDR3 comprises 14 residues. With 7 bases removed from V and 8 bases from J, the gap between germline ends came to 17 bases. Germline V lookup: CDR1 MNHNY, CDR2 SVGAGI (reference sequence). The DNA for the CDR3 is TGTGCCAGCAACCAGGGTTTTATTAGGGAAAAACTGTTTTTT. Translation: CASNQGFIREKLFF.

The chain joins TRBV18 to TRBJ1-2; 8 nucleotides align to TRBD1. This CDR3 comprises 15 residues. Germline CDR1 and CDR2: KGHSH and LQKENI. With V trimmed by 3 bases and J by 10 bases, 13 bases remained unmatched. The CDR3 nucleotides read TGTGCCAGCTCACCGGTAGGGGGACAGGTCCGCCACTACACCTTC. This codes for CASSPVGGQVRHYTF.

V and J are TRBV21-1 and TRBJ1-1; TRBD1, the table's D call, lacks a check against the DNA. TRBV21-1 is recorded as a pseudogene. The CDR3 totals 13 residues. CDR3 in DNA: TGTGCCCCCCCGGACGTTACAGGGGAGAGAGCTTTCTTT. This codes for CAPPDVTGERAFF.

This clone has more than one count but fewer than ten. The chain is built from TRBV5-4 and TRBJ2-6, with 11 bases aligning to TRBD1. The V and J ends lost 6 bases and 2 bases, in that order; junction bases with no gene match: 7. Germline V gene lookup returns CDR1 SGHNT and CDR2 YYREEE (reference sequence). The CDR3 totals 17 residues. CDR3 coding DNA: TGTGCCAGCATCAGGACAGGGGGCAGAGCTGGGGCCAACGTCCTGACTTTC. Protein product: CASIRTGGRAGANVLTF.

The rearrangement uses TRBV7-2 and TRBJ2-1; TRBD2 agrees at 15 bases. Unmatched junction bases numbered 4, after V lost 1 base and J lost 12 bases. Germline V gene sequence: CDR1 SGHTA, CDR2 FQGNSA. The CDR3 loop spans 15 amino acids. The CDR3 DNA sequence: TGTGCCAGCAGCTTAGGGACTAGCGGGAGGGCGATGCAGTTCTTC. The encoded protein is CASSLGTSGRAMQFF. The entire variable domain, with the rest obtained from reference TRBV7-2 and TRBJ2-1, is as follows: GAGVSQSPSNKVTEKGKDVELRCDPISGHTALYWYRQSLGQGLEFLIYFQGNSAPDKSGLPSDRFSAERTGGSVSTLTIQRTQQEDSAVYLCASSLGTSGRAMQFFGPGTRLTVL.

The CDR3 nucleotides are TGTGCCAGCAGCTTATTCGGGGGGCTCGTACCTTACGAGCAGTACGTC. Amino acids: CASSLFGGLVPYEQYV. The J gene is TRBJ2-7, the V gene TRBV7-2, with D possibly matching TRBD2 (7 bases). The germline V gene encodes CDR1 SGHTA and CDR2 FQGNSA. Trimming pared 2 bases from V and 4 bases from J, leaving 18 bases between. The CDR3 consists of 16 residues.

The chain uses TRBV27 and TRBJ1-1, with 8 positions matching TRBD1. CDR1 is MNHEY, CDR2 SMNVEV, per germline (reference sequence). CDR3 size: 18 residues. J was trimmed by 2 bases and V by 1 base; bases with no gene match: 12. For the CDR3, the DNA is TGTGCCAGCAGTTTATTTAGGCAGGGGGCCCTTCTAAACACTGAAGCTTTCTTT. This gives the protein CASSLFRQGALLNTEAFF.

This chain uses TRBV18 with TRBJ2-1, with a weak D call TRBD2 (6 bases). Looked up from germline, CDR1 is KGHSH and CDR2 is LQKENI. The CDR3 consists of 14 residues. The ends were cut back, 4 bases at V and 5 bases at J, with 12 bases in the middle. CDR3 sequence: CASSRRGAHNEQFF. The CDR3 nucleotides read TGTGCCAGCTCACGTCGCGGGGCCCACAATGAGCAGTTCTTC.

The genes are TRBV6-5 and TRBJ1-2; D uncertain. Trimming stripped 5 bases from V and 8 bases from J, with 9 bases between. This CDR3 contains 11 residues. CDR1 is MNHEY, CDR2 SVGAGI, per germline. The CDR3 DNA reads TGTGCCAGCAGTAACCCGGAGGGCTACACCTTC. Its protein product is CASSNPEGYTF.

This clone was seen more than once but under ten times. CDR3 amino acids: CAWSTGQGASEQYV. CDR3 coding DNA: TGTGCCTGGAGCACGGGACAGGGGGCAAGTGAGCAGTACGTC. The chain joins TRBV30 to TRBJ2-7, with TRBD1 matching over 12 bases. CDR1 is GTSNPN and CDR2 is SVGIG in the germline V gene (reference sequence). J lost 7 bases, V lost 3 bases, and 7 bases had no gene match. The CDR3 is made up of 14 amino acids.

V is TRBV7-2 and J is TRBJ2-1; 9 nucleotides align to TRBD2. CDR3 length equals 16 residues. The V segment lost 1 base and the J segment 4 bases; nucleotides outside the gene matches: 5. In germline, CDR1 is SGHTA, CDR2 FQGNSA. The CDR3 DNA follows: TGTGCCAGCAGCTTAGGGCTAACTAGCGGGTACAATGAGCAGTTCTTC. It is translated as CASSLGLTSGYNEQFF.

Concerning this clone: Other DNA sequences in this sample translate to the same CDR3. The CDR3 sequence is CASSLGTSYEQYF. Written as DNA, the CDR3 is TGTGCCAGCAGTTTGGGCACTTCCTACGAGCAGTACTTC. The rearrangement joins TRBV27 to TRBJ2-7; D remains unclear. With 3 bases removed from V and 1 base from J, the gap between germline ends came to 7 bases. CDR1 and CDR2 (germline): MNHEY, SMNVEV (reference sequence). The CDR3 consists of 13 residues.